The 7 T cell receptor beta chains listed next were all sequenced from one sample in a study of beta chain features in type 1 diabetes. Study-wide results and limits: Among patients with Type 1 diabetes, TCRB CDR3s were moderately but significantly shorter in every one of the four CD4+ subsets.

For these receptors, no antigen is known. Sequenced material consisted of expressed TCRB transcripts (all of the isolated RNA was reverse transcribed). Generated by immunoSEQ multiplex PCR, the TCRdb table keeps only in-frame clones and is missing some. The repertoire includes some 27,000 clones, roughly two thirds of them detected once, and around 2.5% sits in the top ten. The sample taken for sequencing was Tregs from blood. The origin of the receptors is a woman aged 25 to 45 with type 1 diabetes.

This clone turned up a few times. The DNA for the CDR3 is TGCGCCAGCAGTGAGTCGAGACAAGAGACCTCCTACAATGAGCAGTTCTTC. It specifies CASSESRQETSYNEQFF. The V gene is TRBV10-1, the J gene TRBJ2-1; D unclear. Germline loops: CDR1 WNHNN, CDR2 SYGVQD (reference sequence). The germline V and J ends were trimmed by 0 bases and 0 bases, with 12 bases remaining between them. This CDR3 is 17 amino acids long.

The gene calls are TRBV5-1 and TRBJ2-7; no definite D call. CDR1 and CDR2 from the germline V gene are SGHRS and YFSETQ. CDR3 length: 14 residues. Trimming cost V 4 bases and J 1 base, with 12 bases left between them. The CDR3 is CASSPDTPSYEQYF. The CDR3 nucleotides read TGCGCCAGCAGCCCCGACACCCCTTCCTACGAGCAGTACTTC. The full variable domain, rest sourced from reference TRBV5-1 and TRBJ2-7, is KAGVTQTPRYLIKTRGQQVTLSCSPISGHRSVSWYQQTPGQGLQFLFEYFSETQRNKGNFPGRFSGRQFSNSRSEMNVSTLELGDSALYLCASSPDTPSYEQYFGPGTRLTVT.

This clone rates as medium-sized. The CDR3 DNA follows: TGTGCCAGCAGTTTATTGGGTTGGGACAACGCTAACTATGGCTACACCTTC. Translated: CASSLLGWDNANYGYTF. The chain combines TRBV27 with TRBJ1-2; a weak D match, TRBD1 (6 bases). The V end was cut by 1 base, the J end by 0 bases, with 15 bases between. Germline CDR1 reads MNHEY; CDR2 reads SMNVEV (reference sequence). This CDR3 is 17 amino acids long.

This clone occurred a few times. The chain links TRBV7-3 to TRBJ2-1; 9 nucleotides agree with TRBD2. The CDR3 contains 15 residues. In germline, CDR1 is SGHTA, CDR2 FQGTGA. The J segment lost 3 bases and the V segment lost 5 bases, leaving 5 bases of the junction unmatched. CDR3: CASSPGLAVYNEQFF. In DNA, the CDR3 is TGTGCCAGCAGCCCGGGACTAGCTGTCTACAATGAGCAGTTCTTC.

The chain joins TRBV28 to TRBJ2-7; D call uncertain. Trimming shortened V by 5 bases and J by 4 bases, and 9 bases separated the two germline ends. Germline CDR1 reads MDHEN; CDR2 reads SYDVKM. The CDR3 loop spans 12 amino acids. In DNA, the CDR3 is TGTGCCAGCAGTGTTTTTTTATACGAGCAGTACTTC. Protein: CASSVFLYEQYF.

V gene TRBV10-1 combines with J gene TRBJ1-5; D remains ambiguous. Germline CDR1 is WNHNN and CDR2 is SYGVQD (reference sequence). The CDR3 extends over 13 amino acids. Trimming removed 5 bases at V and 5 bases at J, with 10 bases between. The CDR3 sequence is CASSRGFDQPQHF. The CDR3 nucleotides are TGCGCCAGCAGTCGGGGATTTGATCAGCCCCAGCATTTT.

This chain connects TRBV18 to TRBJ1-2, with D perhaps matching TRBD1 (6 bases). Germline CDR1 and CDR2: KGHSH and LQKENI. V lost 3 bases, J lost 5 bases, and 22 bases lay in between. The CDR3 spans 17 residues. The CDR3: CASSPSVGALSTYGYTF. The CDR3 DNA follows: TGTGCCAGCTCACCCTCGGTGGGGGCCCTATCCACTTATGGCTACACCTTC.